The following is a TCR beta chain sequence with its context. The target antigen is unknown. Germline loops: CDR1 MNHNY, CDR2 SVGAGI (reference sequence). This CDR3 is 14 amino acids long. The J segment lost 9 bases and the V segment lost 6 bases, leaving 6 bases of the junction unmatched. Sampling times: baseline, cycle 4 day 1, cycle 7 day 1. The entry originates in a study of OX40 agonist ivuxolimab in advanced cancers. Measured with immunoSEQ multiplex PCR; TCRdb has only the in-frame clones, and not every one. The data show 50,000 to 65,000 clones, 75% to 90% seen once. General study results and limits: In the 0.1 to 3.0 mg/kg range, CD4+ and CD8+ blood T cells had expanded clonally by week 6.

The sequence was collected from an adult with an advanced solid tumor such as melanoma, head and neck, liver or kidney cancer. The V and J genes are TRBV6-6 and TRBJ1-6, with 9 nucleotides matching TRBD1. The sequencing here drew on CD4+ or CD8+ T cells sorted from blood, taken in a trial of the OX40 agonist ivuxolimab. The CDR3 region has the DNA TGTGCCAGCAGCCCCGGGACAGGGACTTCACCCCTCCACTTT. As protein: CASSPGTGTSPLHF.